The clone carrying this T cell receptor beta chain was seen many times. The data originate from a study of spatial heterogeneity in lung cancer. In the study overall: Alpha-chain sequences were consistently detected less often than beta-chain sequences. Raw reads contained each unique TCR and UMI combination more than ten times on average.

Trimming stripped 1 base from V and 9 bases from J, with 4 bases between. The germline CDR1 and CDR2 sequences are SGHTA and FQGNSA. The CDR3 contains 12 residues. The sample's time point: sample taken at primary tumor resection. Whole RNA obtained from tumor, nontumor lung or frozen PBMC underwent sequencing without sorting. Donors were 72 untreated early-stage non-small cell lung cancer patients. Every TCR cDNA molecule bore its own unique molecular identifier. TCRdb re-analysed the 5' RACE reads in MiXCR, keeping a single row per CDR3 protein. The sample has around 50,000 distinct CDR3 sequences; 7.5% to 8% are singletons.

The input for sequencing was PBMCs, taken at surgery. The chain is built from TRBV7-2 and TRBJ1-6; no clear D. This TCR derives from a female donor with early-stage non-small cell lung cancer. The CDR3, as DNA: TGTGCCAGCAGCTTAGGGTTTTCACCCCTCCACTTT. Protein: CASSLGFSPLHF. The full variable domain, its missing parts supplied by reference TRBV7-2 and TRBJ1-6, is GAGVSQSPSNKVTEKGKDVELRCDPISGHTALYWYRQSLGQGLEFLIYFQGNSAPDKSGLPSDRFSAERTGGSVSTLTIQRTQQEDSAVYLCASSLGFSPLHFGNGTRLTVT.